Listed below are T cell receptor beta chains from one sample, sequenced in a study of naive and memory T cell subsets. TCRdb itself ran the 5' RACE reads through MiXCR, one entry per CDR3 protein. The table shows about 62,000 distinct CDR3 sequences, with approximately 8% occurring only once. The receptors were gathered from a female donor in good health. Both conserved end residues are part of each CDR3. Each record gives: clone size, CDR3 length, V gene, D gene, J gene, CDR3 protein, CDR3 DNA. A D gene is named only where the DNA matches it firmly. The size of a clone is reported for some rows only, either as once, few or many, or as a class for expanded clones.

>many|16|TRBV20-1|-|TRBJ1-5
CSARDSGGISNQPQHF
TGCAGTGCTAGAGATTCAGGAGGCATTAGCAATCAGCCCCAGCATTTT
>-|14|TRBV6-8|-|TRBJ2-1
CASRNGSSYNEQFF
TGTGCCAGCAGAAATGGTAGTTCCTACAATGAGCAGTTCTTC
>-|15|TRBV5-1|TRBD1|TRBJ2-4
CASSFKQTGSDIQYF
TGCGCCAGCAGCTTCAAACAGACAGGGTCGGACATTCAGTACTTC
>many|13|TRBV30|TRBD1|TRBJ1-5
CAWSPGTDQPQHF
TGTGCCTGGAGTCCCGGGACAGATCAGCCCCAGCATTTT
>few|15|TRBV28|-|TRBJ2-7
CASSLGATGDYEQYF
TGTGCCAGCAGTTTAGGGGCCACGGGGGACTACGAGCAGTACTTC
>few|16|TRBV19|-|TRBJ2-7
CASSTAGQRRYHEQYF
TGTGCCAGTAGTACCGCGGGACAGCGAAGGTACCACGAGCAGTACTTC
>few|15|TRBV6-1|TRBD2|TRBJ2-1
CASSEALAGGYEQFF
TGTGCCAGCAGTGAAGCACTAGCGGGAGGTTATGAGCAGTTCTTC
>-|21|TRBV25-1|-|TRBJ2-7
CASSVGYRKKDSLRPYYEQYF
TGTGCCAGCAGTGTTGGGTACCGGAAAAAGGACAGTCTCCGTCCTTACTACGAGCAGTACTTC
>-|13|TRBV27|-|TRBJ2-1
CASSPYSYNEQFF
TGTGCCAGCAGTCCCTACTCCTACAATGAGCAGTTCTTC
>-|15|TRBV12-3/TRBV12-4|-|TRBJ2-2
CASSRGPGNTGELFF
TGTGCCAGCAGCCGGGGGCCAGGGAACACCGGGGAGCTGTTTTTT